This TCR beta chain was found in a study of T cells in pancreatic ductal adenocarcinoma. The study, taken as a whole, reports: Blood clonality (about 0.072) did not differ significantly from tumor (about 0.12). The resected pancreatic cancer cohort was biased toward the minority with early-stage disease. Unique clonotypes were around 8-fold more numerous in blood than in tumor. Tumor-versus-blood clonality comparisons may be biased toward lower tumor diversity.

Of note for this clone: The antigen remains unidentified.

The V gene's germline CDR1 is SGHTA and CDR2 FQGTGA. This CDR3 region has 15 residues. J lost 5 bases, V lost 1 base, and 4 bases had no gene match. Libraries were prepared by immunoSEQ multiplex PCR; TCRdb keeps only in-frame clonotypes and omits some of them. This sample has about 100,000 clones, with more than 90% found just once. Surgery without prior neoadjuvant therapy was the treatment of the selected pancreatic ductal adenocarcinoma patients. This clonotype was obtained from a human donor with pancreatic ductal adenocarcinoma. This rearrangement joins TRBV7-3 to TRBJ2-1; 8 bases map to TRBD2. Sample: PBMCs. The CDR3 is CASSLMGLENNEQFF. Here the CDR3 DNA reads TGTGCCAGCAGCTTAATGGGACTAGAGAACAATGAGCAGTTCTTC.